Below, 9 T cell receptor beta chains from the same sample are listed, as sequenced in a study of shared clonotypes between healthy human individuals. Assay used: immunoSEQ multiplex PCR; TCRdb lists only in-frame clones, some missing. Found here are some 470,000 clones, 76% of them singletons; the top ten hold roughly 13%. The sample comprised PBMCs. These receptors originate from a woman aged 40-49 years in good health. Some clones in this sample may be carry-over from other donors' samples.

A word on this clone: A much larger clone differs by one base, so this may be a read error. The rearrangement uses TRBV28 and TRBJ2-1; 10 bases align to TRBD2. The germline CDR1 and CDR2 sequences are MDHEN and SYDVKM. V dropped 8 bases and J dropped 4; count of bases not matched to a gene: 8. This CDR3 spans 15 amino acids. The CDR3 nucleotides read TGTGCCAGCGGCCCCGGGACTAGCGAATACAATGAGCAGTTCTTC. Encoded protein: CASGPGTSEYNEQFF.

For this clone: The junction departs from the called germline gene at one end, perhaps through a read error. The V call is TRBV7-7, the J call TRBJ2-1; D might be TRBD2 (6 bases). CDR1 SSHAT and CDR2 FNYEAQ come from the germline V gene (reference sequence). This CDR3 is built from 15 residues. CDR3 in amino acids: CASSPSRTTSHEQFF. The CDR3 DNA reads TGTGCTAGCAGCCCCTCGAGGACTACGTCCCATGAGCAGTTCTTC.

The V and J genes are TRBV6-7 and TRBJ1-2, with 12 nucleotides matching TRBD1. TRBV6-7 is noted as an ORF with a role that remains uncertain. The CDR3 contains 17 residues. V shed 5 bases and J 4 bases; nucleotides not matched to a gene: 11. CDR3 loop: CASSRGTGGPRFYGYTF. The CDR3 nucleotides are TGTGCCAGCAGTAGGGGGACAGGGGGCCCGCGGTTCTATGGCTACACCTTC.

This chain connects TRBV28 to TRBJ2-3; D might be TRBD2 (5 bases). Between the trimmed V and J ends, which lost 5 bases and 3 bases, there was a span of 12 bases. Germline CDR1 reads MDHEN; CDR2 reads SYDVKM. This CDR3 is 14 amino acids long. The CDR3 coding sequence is TGTGCCAGCAGTCCCGGACGAGGGACAGATACGCAGTATTTT. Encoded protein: CASSPGRGTDTQYF.

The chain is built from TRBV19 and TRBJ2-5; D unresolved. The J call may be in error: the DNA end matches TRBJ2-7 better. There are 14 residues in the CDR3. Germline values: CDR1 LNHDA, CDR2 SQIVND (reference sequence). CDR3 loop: CASSRGTVTYEQYF. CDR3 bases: TGTGCCAGTAGTCGCGGTACAGTTACCTACGAGCAGTACTTC.

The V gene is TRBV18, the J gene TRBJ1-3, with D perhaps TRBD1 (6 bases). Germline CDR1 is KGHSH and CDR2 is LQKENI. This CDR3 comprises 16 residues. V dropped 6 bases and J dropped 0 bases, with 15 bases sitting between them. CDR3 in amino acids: CASSSGARGSGNTIYF. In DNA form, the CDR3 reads TGTGCCAGCTCGTCAGGAGCCAGGGGCTCTGGAAACACCATATATTTT. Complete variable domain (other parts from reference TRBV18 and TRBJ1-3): NAGVMQNPRHLVRRRGQEARLRCSPMKGHSHVYWYRQLPEEGLKFMVYLQKENIIDESGMPKERFSAEFPKEGPSILRIQQVVRGDSAAYFCASSSGARGSGNTIYFGEGSWLTVV.

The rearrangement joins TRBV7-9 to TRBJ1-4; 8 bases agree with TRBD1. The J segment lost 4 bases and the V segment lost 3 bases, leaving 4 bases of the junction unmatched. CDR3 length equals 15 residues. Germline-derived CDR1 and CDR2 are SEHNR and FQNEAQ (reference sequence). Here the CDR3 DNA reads TGTGCCAGCAGCTTCGGACAGGGTGTTAATGAAAAACTGTTTTTT. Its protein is CASSFGQGVNEKLFF.

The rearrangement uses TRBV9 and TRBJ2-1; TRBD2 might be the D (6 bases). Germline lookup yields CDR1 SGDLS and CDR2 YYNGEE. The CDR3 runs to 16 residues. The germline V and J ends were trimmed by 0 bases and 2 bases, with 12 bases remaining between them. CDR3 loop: CASSVAVAGTYNEQFF. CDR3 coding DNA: TGTGCCAGCAGCGTAGCGGTCGCGGGAACCTACAATGAGCAGTTCTTC.

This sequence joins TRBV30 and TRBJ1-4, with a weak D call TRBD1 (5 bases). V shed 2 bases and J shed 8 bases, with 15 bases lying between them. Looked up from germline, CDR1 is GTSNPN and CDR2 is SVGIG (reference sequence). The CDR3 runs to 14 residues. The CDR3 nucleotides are TGTGCCTGGAGTATCCAGGGATCAGACGAAAAACTGTTTTTT. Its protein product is CAWSIQGSDEKLFF.